Listed below are T cell receptor beta chains from one sample, sequenced in a study of blood T cell repertoires in COVID-19. Produced via immunoSEQ multiplex PCR; TCRdb's table is partial and in-frame only. The sample includes under 60,000 clones, 82% seen only once; the top ten take about 3.2%. The sequenced sample consisted of peripheral blood. The receptors were gathered from a man in his 60s with acute or convalescent COVID-19. CDR3s include the opening cysteine and the closing phenylalanine or tryptophan. Each record gives: clone size, D gene, V gene, J gene, CDR3 protein, CDR3 DNA. D genes are given only for firm matches. The size of a clone is reported for some rows only, either as once, few or many, or as a class for expanded clones.

>-|-|TRBV6-5|TRBJ1-1
CASSYSYLTEAFF
TGTGCCAGCAGTTACTCGTACTTAACTGAAGCTTTCTTT
>few|-|TRBV24-1|TRBJ1-5
CATSDSEHGQLRPQHF
TGTGCCACCAGTGATTCCGAACATGGACAGCTTCGGCCCCAGCATTTT
>-|TRBD2|TRBV9|TRBJ2-5
CASSGTSGGEETQYF
TGTGCCAGCAGCGGAACTAGCGGGGGGGAAGAGACCCAGTACTTC
>few|-|TRBV2|TRBJ2-7
CASSDAAGSYEQYF
TGTGCCAGCAGTGACGCCGCAGGCTCCTACGAGCAGTACTTC
>-|TRBD2|TRBV9|TRBJ2-3
CASSPLAGGLLDTQYF
TGTGCCAGCAGCCCTCTAGCGGGGGGGCTATTGGATACGCAGTATTTT
>-|-|TRBV24-1|TRBJ2-5
CATSDLTGSETQYF
TGTGCCACCAGTGATTTAACAGGCAGTGAGACCCAGTACTTC
>-|-|TRBV18|TRBJ1-6
CASSFGQLGDSPLHF
TGTGCCAGCTCCTTTGGACAGCTGGGGGATTCACCCCTCCACTTT
>-|-|TRBV4-1|TRBJ1-2
CASSQDIIRFDGYTF
TGCGCCAGCAGCCAGGACATTATTCGATTTGATGGCTACACCTTC
>-|TRBD2|TRBV5-4|TRBJ2-1
CASSLPTSGSYNEQFF
TGTGCCAGCAGCCTTCCCACTAGCGGCTCCTACAATGAGCAGTTCTTC
>-|-|TRBV7-9|TRBJ1-2
CASSRDRNDYGYTF
TGTGCCAGCAGCCGGGATCGGAATGACTATGGCTACACCTTC
>-|-|TRBV6-1|TRBJ1-5
CASSEAGAGDQPQHF
TGTGCCAGCAGTGAAGCGGGGGCAGGGGATCAGCCCCAGCATTTT
>-|-|TRBV27|TRBJ1-1
CASSLWSRENTEAFF
TGTGCCAGCAGTTTATGGTCGAGGGAAAACACTGAAGCTTTCTTT
>-|-|TRBV7-8|TRBJ1-2
CASSLGGNYGYTF
TGTGCCAGCAGCTTGGGAGGCAACTATGGCTACACCTTC
>-|TRBD1|TRBV7-2|TRBJ1-1
CASSLVPGTAVEAFF
TGTGCCAGCAGCTTAGTCCCCGGGACAGCTGTTGAAGCTTTCTTT
>-|-|TRBV19|TRBJ1-2
CASSNAGSNYGYTF
TGTGCCAGTAGTAATGCGGGGTCTAACTATGGCTACACCTTC
>few|TRBD1|TRBV7-7|TRBJ1-2
CASSLGSWTGDGYTF
TGTGCCAGCAGCTTAGGATCTTGGACAGGGGACGGCTACACCTTC
>few|-|TRBV2|TRBJ2-5
CASSEPQGFGETQYF
TGTGCCAGCAGTGAACCCCAGGGGTTCGGGGAGACCCAGTACTTC
>once|-|TRBV30|TRBJ1-1
CAWSPGSWVTEAFF
TGTGCCTGGAGCCCGGGTTCGTGGGTAACTGAAGCTTTCTTT
>-|TRBD2|TRBV7-2|TRBJ2-1
CASSLSGGMNNEQFF
TGTGCCAGCAGCTTAAGCGGGGGGATGAACAATGAGCAGTTCTTC
>-|-|TRBV27|TRBJ1-2
CASSLRWGGNGYTF
TGTGCCAGCAGTTTACGTTGGGGGGGGAATGGCTACACCTTC
>-|-|TRBV27|TRBJ1-2
CASRGFVTGKGYGYTF
TGTGCCAGCAGAGGATTTGTTACGGGGAAGGGCTATGGCTACACCTTC
>few|TRBD1|TRBV2|TRBJ1-1
CASNPGQGVSEAFF
TGTGCCAGCAATCCGGGACAGGGGGTCTCTGAAGCTTTCTTT